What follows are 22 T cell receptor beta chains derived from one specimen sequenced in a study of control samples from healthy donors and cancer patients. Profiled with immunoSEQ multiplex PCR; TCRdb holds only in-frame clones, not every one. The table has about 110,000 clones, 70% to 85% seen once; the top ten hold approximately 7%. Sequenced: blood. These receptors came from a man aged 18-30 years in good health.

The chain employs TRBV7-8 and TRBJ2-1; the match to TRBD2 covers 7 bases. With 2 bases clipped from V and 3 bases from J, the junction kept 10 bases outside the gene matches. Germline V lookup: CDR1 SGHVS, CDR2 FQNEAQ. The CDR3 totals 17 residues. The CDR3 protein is CASSLRAGGFNYNEQFF. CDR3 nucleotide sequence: TGTGCCAGCAGCTTACGTGCCGGGGGGTTTAACTACAATGAGCAGTTCTTC.

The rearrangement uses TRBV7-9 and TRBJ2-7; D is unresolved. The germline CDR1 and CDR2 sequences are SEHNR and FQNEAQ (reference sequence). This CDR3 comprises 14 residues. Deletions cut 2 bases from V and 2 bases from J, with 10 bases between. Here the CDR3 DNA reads TGTGCCAGCAGCTTATCGGCAGGAGCCTACGAGCAGTACGTC. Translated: CASSLSAGAYEQYV.

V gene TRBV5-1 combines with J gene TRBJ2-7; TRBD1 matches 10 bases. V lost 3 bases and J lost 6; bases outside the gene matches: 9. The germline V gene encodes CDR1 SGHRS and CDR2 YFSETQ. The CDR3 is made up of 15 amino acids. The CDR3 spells CASSYSGTGDAEQYF. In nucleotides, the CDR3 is TGCGCCAGCAGCTACTCCGGGACAGGGGACGCCGAGCAGTACTTC.

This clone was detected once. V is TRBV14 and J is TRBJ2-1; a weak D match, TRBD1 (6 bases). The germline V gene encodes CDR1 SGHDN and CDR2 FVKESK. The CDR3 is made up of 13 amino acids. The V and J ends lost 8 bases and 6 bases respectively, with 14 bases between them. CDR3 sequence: CASARGIGNEQFF. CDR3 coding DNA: TGTGCCAGCGCGAGGGGGATTGGCAATGAGCAGTTCTTC.

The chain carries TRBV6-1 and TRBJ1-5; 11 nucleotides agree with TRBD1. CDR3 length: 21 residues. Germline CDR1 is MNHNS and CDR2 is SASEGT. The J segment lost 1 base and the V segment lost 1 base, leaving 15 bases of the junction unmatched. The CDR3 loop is CASSEVLHWDRGWRSNQPQHF. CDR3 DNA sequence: TGTGCCAGCAGTGAAGTACTACACTGGGACAGGGGGTGGCGGAGCAATCAGCCCCAGCATTTT.

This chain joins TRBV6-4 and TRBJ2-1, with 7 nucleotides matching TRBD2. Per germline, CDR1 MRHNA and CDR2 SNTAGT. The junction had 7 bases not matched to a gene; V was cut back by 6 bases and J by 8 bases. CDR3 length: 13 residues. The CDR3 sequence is CASSEMGGDEQFF. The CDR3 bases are TGTGCCAGCAGCGAGATGGGGGGGGATGAGCAGTTCTTC.

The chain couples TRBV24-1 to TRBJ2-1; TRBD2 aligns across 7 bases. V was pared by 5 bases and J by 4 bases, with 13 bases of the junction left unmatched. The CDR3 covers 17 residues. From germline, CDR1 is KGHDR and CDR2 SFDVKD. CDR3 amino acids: CATSGTLLADDYNEQFF. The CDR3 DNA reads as TGTGCCACCAGTGGGACCCTTCTAGCGGATGATTACAATGAGCAGTTCTTC.

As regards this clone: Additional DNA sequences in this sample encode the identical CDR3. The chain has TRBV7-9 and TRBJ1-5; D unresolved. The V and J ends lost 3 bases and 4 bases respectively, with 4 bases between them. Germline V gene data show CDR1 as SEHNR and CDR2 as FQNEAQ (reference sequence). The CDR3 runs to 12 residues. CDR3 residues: CASSLGNQPQHF. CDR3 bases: TGTGCCAGCAGCTTGGGGAATCAGCCCCAGCATTTT.

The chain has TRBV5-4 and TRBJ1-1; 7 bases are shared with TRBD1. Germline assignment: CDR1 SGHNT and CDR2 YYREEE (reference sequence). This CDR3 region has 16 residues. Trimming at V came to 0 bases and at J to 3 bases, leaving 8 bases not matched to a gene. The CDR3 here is CASSLADRVGDTEAFF. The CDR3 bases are TGTGCCAGCAGCTTGGCAGACAGGGTGGGGGACACTGAAGCTTTCTTT.

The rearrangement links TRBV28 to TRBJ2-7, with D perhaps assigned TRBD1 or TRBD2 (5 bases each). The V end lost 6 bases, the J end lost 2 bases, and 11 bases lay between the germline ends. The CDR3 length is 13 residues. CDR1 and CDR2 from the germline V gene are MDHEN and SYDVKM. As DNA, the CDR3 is TGTGCCAGCAGATCGGGGACGACCTACGAGCAGTACTTC. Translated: CASRSGTTYEQYF.

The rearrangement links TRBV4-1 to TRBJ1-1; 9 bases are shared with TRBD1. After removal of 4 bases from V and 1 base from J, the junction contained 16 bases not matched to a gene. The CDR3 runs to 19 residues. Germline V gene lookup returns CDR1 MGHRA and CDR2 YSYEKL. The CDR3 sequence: CASSRLVGQGLIANTEAFF. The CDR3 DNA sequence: TGCGCCAGCAGCCGACTTGTAGGACAGGGGCTAATTGCGAACACTGAAGCTTTCTTT.

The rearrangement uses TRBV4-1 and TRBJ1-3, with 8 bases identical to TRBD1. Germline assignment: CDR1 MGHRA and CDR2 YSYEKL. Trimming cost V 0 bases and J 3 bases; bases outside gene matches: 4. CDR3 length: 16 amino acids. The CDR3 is CASSQDPGQGGNTIYF. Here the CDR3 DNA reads TGCGCCAGCAGCCAAGATCCAGGACAGGGTGGAAACACCATATATTTT.

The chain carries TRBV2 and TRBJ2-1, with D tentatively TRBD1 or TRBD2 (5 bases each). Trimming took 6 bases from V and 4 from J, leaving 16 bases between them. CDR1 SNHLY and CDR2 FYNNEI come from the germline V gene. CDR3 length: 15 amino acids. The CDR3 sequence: CASSDTGTLYNEQFF. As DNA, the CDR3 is TGTGCCAGCAGCGATACCGGGACGTTGTACAATGAGCAGTTCTTC.

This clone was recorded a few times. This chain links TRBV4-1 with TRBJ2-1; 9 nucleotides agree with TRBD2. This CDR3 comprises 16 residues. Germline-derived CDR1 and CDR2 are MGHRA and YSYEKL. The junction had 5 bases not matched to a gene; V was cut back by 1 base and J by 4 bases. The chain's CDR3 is CASSQASGAIYNEQFF. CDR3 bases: TGCGCCAGCAGCCAAGCTAGCGGGGCAATTTACAATGAGCAGTTCTTC.

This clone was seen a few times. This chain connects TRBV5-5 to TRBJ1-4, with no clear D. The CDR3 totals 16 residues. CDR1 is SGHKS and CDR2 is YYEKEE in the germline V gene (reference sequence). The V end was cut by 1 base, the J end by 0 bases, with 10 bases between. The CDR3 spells CASSLIPVATNEKLFF. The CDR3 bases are TGTGCCAGCAGCTTGATTCCGGTTGCAACTAATGAAAAACTGTTTTTT.

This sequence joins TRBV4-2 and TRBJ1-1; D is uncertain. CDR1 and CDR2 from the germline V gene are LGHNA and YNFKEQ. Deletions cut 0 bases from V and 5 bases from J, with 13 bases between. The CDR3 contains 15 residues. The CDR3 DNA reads TGTGCCAGCAGCCAAGATCTCGGGCCTCAAACTGAAGCTTTCTTT. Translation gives CASSQDLGPQTEAFF.

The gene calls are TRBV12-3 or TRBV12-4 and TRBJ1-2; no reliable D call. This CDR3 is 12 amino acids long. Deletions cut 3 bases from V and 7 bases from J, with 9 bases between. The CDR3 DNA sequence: TGTGCCAGCAGTTTGTACAGAGTTGGCTACACCTTC. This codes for CASSLYRVGYTF.

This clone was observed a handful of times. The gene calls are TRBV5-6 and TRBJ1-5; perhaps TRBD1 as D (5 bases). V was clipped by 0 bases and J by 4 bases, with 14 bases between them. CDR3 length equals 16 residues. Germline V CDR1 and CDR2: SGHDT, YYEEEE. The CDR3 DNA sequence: TGTGCCAGCAGCTTGGGCAGGGACCCCAATAATCAGCCCCAGCATTTT. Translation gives CASSLGRDPNNQPQHF.

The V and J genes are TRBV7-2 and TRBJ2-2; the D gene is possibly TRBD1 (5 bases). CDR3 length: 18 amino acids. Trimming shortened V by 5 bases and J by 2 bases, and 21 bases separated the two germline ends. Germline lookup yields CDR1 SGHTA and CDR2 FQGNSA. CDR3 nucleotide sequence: TGTGCCAGCAGCGTCCGGACACTCACTTTCCTCAACACCGGGGAGCTGTTTTTT. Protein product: CASSVRTLTFLNTGELFF.

CDR3 amino acids: CASSASIWDPRQPDTQYF. CDR3 nucleotide sequence: TGTGCCAGCAGCGCATCCATCTGGGACCCTAGACAGCCAGATACGCAGTATTTT. The chain carries TRBV11-2 and TRBJ2-3; D tentatively reads TRBD1 or TRBD2 (5 bases each). CDR1 and CDR2 (germline): SGHAT, FQNNGV. The CDR3 is 18 amino acids. V lost 5 bases to trimming and J lost 4 bases, with 25 bases between them.

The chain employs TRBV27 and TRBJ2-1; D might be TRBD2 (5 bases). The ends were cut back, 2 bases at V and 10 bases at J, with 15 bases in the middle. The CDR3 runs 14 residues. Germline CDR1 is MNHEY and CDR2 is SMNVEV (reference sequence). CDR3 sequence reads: CASSLRPAGGEQFF. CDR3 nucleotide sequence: TGTGCCAGCAGTTTAAGGCCCGCTGGAGGAGAGCAGTTCTTC.

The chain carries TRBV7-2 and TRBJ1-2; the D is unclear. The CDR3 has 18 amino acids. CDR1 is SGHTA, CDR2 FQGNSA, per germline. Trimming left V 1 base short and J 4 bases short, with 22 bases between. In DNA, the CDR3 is TGTGCCAGCAGCTTAGAAATCTTTCGACCGATAGTTGGCTATGGCTACACCTTC. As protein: CASSLEIFRPIVGYGYTF.